This entry lists 7 T cell receptor beta chains sequenced from one sample in a study of cytotoxic CD8 clonotypes in ibrutinib-treated CLL. The protocol was immunoSEQ multiplex PCR, while the TCRdb copy is restricted to in-frame clones and leaves out a portion. The sample holds about 97,000 clones; approximately 80% are singletons and the top ten take about 32%. The source was PBMCs, collected after 12 months of ibrutinib treatment. The receptors derive from a human donor with chronic lymphocytic leukemia.

The gene calls are TRBV23-1 and TRBJ2-7; 7 bases fit TRBD1. TRBV23-1 is reported as an ORF; its role is uncertain. The CDR3 has 17 residues. V was pared by 3 bases and J by 0 bases, with 11 bases of the junction left unmatched. For the CDR3, the DNA is TGCGCCAGCAGTCACTTCCCCGACAGGGTTATCTCCTACGAGCAGTACTTC. It specifies CASSHFPDRVISYEQYF.

The chain uses TRBV6-6 and TRBJ1-1; D remains unclear. Trimming left V 5 bases short and J 6 bases short, with 7 bases between. This CDR3 is 11 amino acids long. Germline CDR1 is MNHNY and CDR2 is SVGAGI (reference sequence). CDR3 sequence: CASSTLAEAFF. In nucleotides, the CDR3 is TGTGCCAGCAGTACACTAGCTGAAGCTTTCTTT.

The chain joins TRBV10-3 to TRBJ2-5; 8 bases are a match to TRBD2. Trimming at V came to 5 bases and at J to 2 bases, leaving 10 bases not matched to a gene. This CDR3 spans 16 amino acids. CDR1 and CDR2 (germline): ENHRY, SYGVKD. This CDR3 reads CAISSLPAGAQETQYF. Here the CDR3 DNA reads TGTGCCATCAGTTCCCTCCCAGCGGGGGCACAAGAGACCCAGTACTTC.

The chain carries TRBV5-1 and TRBJ1-2, with D maybe TRBD1 (6 bases). CDR1 SGHRS and CDR2 YFSETQ come from the germline V gene. Trimming took off 5 bases at V and 6 bases at J, with 11 bases between the two ends. The length of the CDR3 is 12 residues. The CDR3 reads CASRPDSHGYTF. The DNA for the CDR3 is TGCGCCAGCAGACCGGACAGTCATGGCTACACCTTC.

The V gene is TRBV19, the J gene TRBJ2-5; possible D gene TRBD2, 6 bases. V gave up 2 bases and J gave up 5 bases, with 12 bases separating them. Germline loops: CDR1 LNHDA, CDR2 SQIVND (reference sequence). The CDR3 covers 14 residues. The CDR3 protein is CASSIIAGSETQYF. The CDR3 bases are TGTGCCAGTAGTATAATCGCGGGGTCCGAGACCCAGTACTTC.

CDR3 nucleotide sequence: TGTGCCGGGTCTTTATCGGGAGAGACCCAGTACTTC. This sequence encodes CAGSLSGETQYF. V usage is TRBV6-1 and J usage is TRBJ2-5; D unclear. Germline CDR1 reads MNHNS; CDR2 reads SASEGT. There are 12 residues in the CDR3. Trimming pared 11 bases from V and 4 bases from J, leaving 14 bases between.

The DNA for the CDR3 is TGCGCCAGCAGCCAAGAAAGGGTAGCGGGGAGAAGCGAGCAGTACTTC. Amino acid sequence: CASSQERVAGRSEQYF. The chain couples TRBV4-1 to TRBJ2-7, with 8 bases that match TRBD2. The V gene end was trimmed by 0 bases and the J gene end by 6 bases; junction bases not matched to a gene: 10. CDR1 is MGHRA, CDR2 YSYEKL, per germline. The CDR3 has 16 amino acids.